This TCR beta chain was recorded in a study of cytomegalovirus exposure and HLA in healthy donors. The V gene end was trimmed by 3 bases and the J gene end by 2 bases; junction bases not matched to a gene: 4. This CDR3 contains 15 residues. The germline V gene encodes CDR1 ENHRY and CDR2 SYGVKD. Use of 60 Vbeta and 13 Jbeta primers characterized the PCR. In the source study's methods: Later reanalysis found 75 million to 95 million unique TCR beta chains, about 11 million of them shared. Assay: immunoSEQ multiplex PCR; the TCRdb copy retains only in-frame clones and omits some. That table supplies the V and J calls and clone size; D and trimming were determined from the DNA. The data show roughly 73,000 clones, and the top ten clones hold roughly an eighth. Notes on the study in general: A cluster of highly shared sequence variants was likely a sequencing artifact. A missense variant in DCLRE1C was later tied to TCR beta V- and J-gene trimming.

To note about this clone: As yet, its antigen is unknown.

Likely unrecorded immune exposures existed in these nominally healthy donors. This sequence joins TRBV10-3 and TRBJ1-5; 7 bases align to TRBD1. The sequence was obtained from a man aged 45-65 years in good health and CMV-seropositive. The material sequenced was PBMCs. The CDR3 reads CAISEGGDGNQPQHF. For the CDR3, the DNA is TGTGCCATCAGTGAAGGGGGCGACGGCAATCAGCCCCAGCATTTT.